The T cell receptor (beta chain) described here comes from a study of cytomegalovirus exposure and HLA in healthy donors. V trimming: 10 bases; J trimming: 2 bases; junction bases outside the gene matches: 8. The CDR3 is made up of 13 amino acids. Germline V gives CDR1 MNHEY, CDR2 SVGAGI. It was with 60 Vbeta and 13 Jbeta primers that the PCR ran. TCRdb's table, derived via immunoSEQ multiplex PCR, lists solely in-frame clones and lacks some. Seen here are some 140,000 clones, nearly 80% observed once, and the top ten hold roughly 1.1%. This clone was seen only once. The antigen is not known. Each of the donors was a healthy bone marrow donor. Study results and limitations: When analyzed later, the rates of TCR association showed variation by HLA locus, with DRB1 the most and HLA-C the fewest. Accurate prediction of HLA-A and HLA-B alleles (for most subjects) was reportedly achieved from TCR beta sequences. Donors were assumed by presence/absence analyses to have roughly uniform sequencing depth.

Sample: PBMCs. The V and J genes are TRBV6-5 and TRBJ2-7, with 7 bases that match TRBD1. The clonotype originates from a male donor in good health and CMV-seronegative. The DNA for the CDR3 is TGTGCCAATCAGAGGGACAGAGCCTACGAGCAGTACTTC. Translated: CANQRDRAYEQYF.